This T cell receptor beta chain was obtained from a study of control samples from healthy donors and cancer patients. Libraries were prepared by immunoSEQ multiplex PCR; TCRdb keeps only in-frame clonotypes and omits some of them. The sample includes tens of thousands of clones, around 84% of them seen just once. Trimming cost V 6 bases and J 2 bases; bases outside gene matches: 11. There are 16 residues in the CDR3. Germline loops: CDR1 LGHDT, CDR2 YNNKEL (reference sequence). The chain employs TRBV3-1 (or the pseudogene TRBV3-2) and TRBJ2-3; 7 bases align to TRBD1. What was sequenced was PBMCs. The receptor was derived from a man between 65 and 79 years old with lung cancer. The CDR3 coding sequence is TGTGCCAGCAGTAAACCGACAGGGTCGAACACAGATACGCAGTATTTT. This translates into CASSKPTGSNTDTQYF.